This record concerns one TCR beta chain sequence. The antigen is not known. The entry originates in a study of identical twins. Each CDR3 protein gets one entry after TCRdb re-called the 5' RACE reads with MiXCR. The data show over 200,000 distinct CDR3 sequences, with 9.4% seen just once and about 5.5% held by the top ten. Study outcomes and limitations: Less excess twin sharing appeared in beta out-of-frame sequences. Fewer insertions marked abundant cord blood beta clonotypes; young adult naive trended weakly, memory not at all. Researchers caution that invariant MAIT and iNKT cells could partly confound zero-insertion analyses.

This sequence was found in a woman younger than 35 in good health. Sequenced input: memory (CD45RO+) T cells sorted from blood.

CDR3 DNA sequence: TGTGCCAGCAGCCCCCCCCCGGTGTCCTACGAGCAGTACTTC. It codes for CASSPPPVSYEQYF. The chain uses TRBV7-4 and TRBJ2-7; D is uncertain. V lost 5 bases and J 1 base, leaving 12 bases between the germline ends. The CDR3 totals 14 residues. Germline assignment: CDR1 SGHVT and CDR2 SQSDAQ.